A single sample is the source of the 8 T cell receptor beta chains below, sequenced in a study of shared clonotypes between healthy human individuals. The method was immunoSEQ multiplex PCR; TCRdb's version includes in-frame clones alone and lacks a portion of them. The table has 2 million to 2.5 million clones, around 90% seen once. Material for sequencing was naive CD4+ T cells from PBMCs. Subset specified: CD45RA+ positively selected. All receptors come from a man in his late teens or twenties in good health. Some clones in this sample may be carry-over from other donors' samples.

The chain uses TRBV11-1 and TRBJ2-5; perhaps TRBD1 as D (5 bases). V was cut by 6 bases and J by 4 bases, with 15 bases left in between. The CDR3 spans 14 residues. Germline V gene data show CDR1 as SGHAT and CDR2 as FQDESV (reference sequence). The CDR3 is CASSRRRVGETQYF. The CDR3, as DNA: TGTGCCAGCAGTCGACGCAGGGTCGGAGAGACCCAGTACTTC. The variable domain in full, completed from reference TRBV11-1 and TRBJ2-5, reads EAEVAQSPRYKITEKSQAVAFWCDPISGHATLYWYRQILGQGPELLVQFQDESVVDDSQLPKDRFSAERLKGVDSTLKIQPAELGDSAMYLCASSRRRVGETQYFGPGTRLLVL.

The chain joins TRBV19 to TRBJ2-3; TRBD2 matches 7 bases. The CDR3 consists of 15 residues. Losses at the gene ends were 5 bases for V and 3 bases for J; bases not matched to a gene: 8. Germline values: CDR1 LNHDA, CDR2 SQIVND (reference sequence). CDR3 DNA: TGTGCCAGTAGTTCGGGAGGCGTGAGGACAGATACGCAGTATTTT. Translation gives CASSSGGVRTDTQYF.

The genes are TRBV19 and TRBJ2-7, with 7 bases lining up with TRBD1. Germline V gene sequence: CDR1 LNHDA, CDR2 SQIVND (reference sequence). The CDR3 is 15 amino acids. V dropped 5 bases and J dropped 6; count of bases not matched to a gene: 13. CDR3 sequence (DNA): TGTGCCAGTAGTGGAGCCGGGACAGCTGGGAGCGAGCAGTACTTC. Translating gives CASSGAGTAGSEQYF.

The table lists this clone with a count of one. The V gene is TRBV25-1, the J gene TRBJ2-1; D might be TRBD1 or TRBD2, each matching 5 bases. Per the germline V gene, CDR1 is MGHDK and CDR2 is SYGVNS. There are 15 residues in the CDR3. Deletions cut 3 bases from V and 8 bases from J, with 17 bases between. CDR3 sequence: CASSDPRGSGDEQFF. DNA of the CDR3: TGTGCCAGCAGTGACCCACGGGGCTCCGGGGATGAGCAGTTCTTC.

This chain uses TRBV11-2 with TRBJ2-5; D perhaps matches TRBD2 (6 bases). The length of the CDR3 is 16 residues. The germline V gene has CDR1 SGHAT and CDR2 FQNNGV. The V gene lost 0 bases and the J gene lost 6 bases, with 17 bases spanning the gap. The CDR3 sequence is CASSLEGVRGWKTQYF. CDR3 nucleotide sequence: TGTGCCAGCAGCTTAGAGGGGGTCCGGGGGTGGAAGACCCAGTACTTC.

The rearrangement links TRBV5-1 to TRBJ2-5; 9 bases fit TRBD2. Germline V CDR1 and CDR2: SGHRS, YFSETQ. With V trimmed by 6 bases and J by 7 bases, 16 bases remained unmatched. The CDR3 sequence is 16 residues long. Here the CDR3 reads CASTGLAGGPRGTQYF. CDR3 sequence (DNA): TGCGCCAGCACCGGGTTGGCGGGAGGGCCTCGGGGGACCCAGTACTTC.

The chain combines TRBV11-2 with TRBJ2-1; perhaps TRBD1 as D (5 bases). This CDR3 contains 14 residues. Trimming removed 1 base from V and 8 bases from J, with 12 bases in between. Germline values: CDR1 SGHAT, CDR2 FQNNGV. The CDR3 here is CASSLVAGWDEQFF. CDR3 in DNA: TGTGCCAGCAGCTTAGTGGCAGGGTGGGATGAGCAGTTCTTC.

The sample holds a few counts of this clone. V and J are TRBV9 and TRBJ1-1, with 8 bases fitting TRBD1. J lost 5 bases, V lost 3 bases, and 6 bases had no gene match. This CDR3 contains 14 residues. Germline CDR1 SGDLS, CDR2 YYNGEE. CDR3 sequence: CASSGGRGRTEAFF. The CDR3 coding sequence is TGTGCCAGCAGCGGTGGCAGGGGGCGGACTGAAGCTTTCTTT.